This entry lists 30 T cell receptor beta chains sequenced from one sample in a study of OX40 agonist ivuxolimab in advanced cancers. Clones were sequenced by immunoSEQ multiplex PCR, and TCRdb holds only the in-frame ones, with some missing. The sample lists 60,000 to 70,000 clones, approximately 86% occurring once. This specimen consisted of CD4+ or CD8+ T cells sorted from blood, obtained in a trial of the OX40 agonist ivuxolimab. The receptors come from an adult with an advanced solid tumor such as melanoma, head and neck, liver or kidney cancer.

The chain combines TRBV30 with TRBJ1-4; D is perhaps TRBD1 (5 bases). The CDR3 sequence is 13 residues long. The germline V and J ends were trimmed by 5 bases and 11 bases, with 18 bases remaining between them. Germline V lookup: CDR1 GTSNPN, CDR2 SVGIG (reference sequence). CDR3 region: CAWGLGPLPKLFF. The CDR3 DNA follows: TGTGCCTGGGGACTGGGGCCTTTACCTAAACTGTTTTTT.

The gene calls are TRBV6-1 and TRBJ1-5; 9 bases are a match to TRBD1. Germline assignment: CDR1 MNHNS and CDR2 SASEGT. Losses at the gene ends were 11 bases for V and 3 bases for J; bases not matched to a gene: 8. There are 14 residues in the CDR3. CDR3 DNA: TGTGCCGTACAGGGGGCGATTGACAATCAGCCCCAGCATTTT. Translated, it gives CAVQGAIDNQPQHF.

V is TRBV7-2 and J is TRBJ2-2; 11 bases are a match to TRBD2. The CDR3 totals 16 residues. J lost 8 bases, V lost 2 bases, and 7 bases had no gene match. Germline CDR1 reads SGHTA; CDR2 reads FQGNSA. The CDR3 region is CASSLRLAGGAGELFF. The CDR3 DNA sequence: TGTGCCAGCAGCTTACGGCTAGCGGGAGGAGCTGGGGAGCTGTTTTTT.

This chain links TRBV5-1 with TRBJ2-3; 11 nucleotides agree with TRBD2. The CDR3 totals 16 residues. The ends lost 5 bases at V and 5 bases at J; junction bases unmatched: 10. Germline V gives CDR1 SGHRS, CDR2 YFSETQ. The CDR3 DNA reads as TGCGCCAGCAGGACGGGTCCCCTAGCGGGAGGAGATACGCAGTATTTT. Translated: CASRTGPLAGGDTQYF.

The chain is built from TRBV28 and TRBJ2-3; tentatively, D is TRBD1 or TRBD2 (5 bases each). CDR1 is MDHEN and CDR2 is SYDVKM in the germline V gene. V lost 8 bases and J lost 5, with 26 bases in between. The CDR3 sequence is 17 residues long. CDR3 sequence reads: CASGTRDPSLGEDTQYF. CDR3 nucleotide sequence: TGTGCCAGCGGCACCCGGGACCCTTCTCTGGGGGAAGATACGCAGTATTTT.

The CDR3 loop reads CASSLTRATNEKLFF. As DNA, the CDR3 is TGTGCCAGCAGTTTGACGAGAGCAACTAATGAAAAACTGTTTTTT. The chain is built from TRBV27 and TRBJ1-4; D remains ambiguous. The germline V gene has CDR1 MNHEY and CDR2 SMNVEV (reference sequence). The CDR3 is 15 amino acids. V lost 3 bases and J lost 0, with 8 bases in between.

The CDR3 sequence: CASKLQETQYF. The CDR3, as DNA: TGTGCCAGCAAGTTGCAAGAGACCCAGTACTTC. This chain links TRBV2 with TRBJ2-5; D is undetermined. Trimming left V 7 bases short and J 2 bases short, with 5 bases between. The CDR3 is 11 amino acids. Germline V CDR1 and CDR2: SNHLY, FYNNEI.

The rearrangement links TRBV6-5 to TRBJ1-1, with 7 nucleotides matching TRBD1. The CDR3 extends over 12 amino acids. CDR1 is MNHEY, CDR2 SVGAGI, per germline. The V and J ends lost 9 bases and 7 bases, in that order; junction bases with no gene match: 8. In nucleotides, the CDR3 is TGTGCCAGTCTCGGGCAGGGGGGTGAAGCTTTCTTT. Encoded protein: CASLGQGGEAFF.

The gene calls are TRBV7-9 and TRBJ2-1; 8 nucleotides match TRBD1. Germline V gives CDR1 SEHNR, CDR2 FQNEAQ (reference sequence). J was trimmed by 0 bases and V by 5 bases; bases with no gene match: 6. The CDR3 covers 16 residues. CDR3 loop: CASSLGQVSSYNEQFF. In nucleotides, the CDR3 is TGTGCCAGCAGCCTGGGACAGGTGAGCTCCTACAATGAGCAGTTCTTC.

This clone was counted once. The chain is built from TRBV28 and TRBJ2-7; D gene ambiguous. Germline V CDR1 and CDR2: MDHEN, SYDVKM. CDR3 length: 15 amino acids. Trimming removed 7 bases at V and 0 bases at J, with 16 bases between. CDR3 coding DNA: TGTGCCAGCAAACTTGCCGGGCCCAGCTCCTACGAGCAGTACTTC. Encoded protein: CASKLAGPSSYEQYF.

V and J are TRBV5-4 and TRBJ2-7; the D is unclear. This CDR3 is 11 amino acids long. Trimming pared 2 bases from V and 6 bases from J, leaving 6 bases between. CDR1 SGHNT and CDR2 YYREEE come from the germline V gene (reference sequence). The CDR3 DNA reads as TGTGCCAGCAGCTTCGAGAGCGAGCAGTACTTC. This encodes CASSFESEQYF.

V and J are TRBV5-8 and TRBJ2-7, with 7 bases aligning to TRBD1. V lost 6 bases, J lost 3 bases, and 9 bases stayed unmatched. There are 14 residues in the CDR3. Germline CDR1 and CDR2: SGHTS and YDEGEE. The DNA of the CDR3 is TGTGCCAGCAAGGTACAGGGGTTTTTCTACGAGCAGTACTTC. Translation gives CASKVQGFFYEQYF.

The chain links TRBV30 to TRBJ2-7; TRBD1 agrees at 8 bases. Germline CDR1 GTSNPN, CDR2 SVGIG (reference sequence). The CDR3 loop spans 13 amino acids. With 2 bases clipped from V and 5 bases from J, the junction kept 5 bases outside the gene matches. The CDR3 is CAWSIAGGHEQYF. The CDR3 bases are TGTGCCTGGAGTATCGCAGGGGGCCACGAGCAGTACTTC.

V usage is TRBV4-2 and J usage is TRBJ1-6; no definite D call. Trimming pared 7 bases from V and 0 bases from J, leaving 10 bases between. The CDR3 contains 15 residues. CDR1 and CDR2 (germline): LGHNA, YNFKEQ. The CDR3 here is CASNPGSSYNSPLHF. CDR3 nucleotides: TGTGCCAGCAATCCGGGGAGCTCCTATAATTCACCCCTCCACTTT.

The chain employs TRBV5-1 and TRBJ2-1; D is unclear. The V end was cut by 0 bases, the J end by 1 base, with 11 bases between. CDR3 length: 16 residues. CDR1 SGHRS and CDR2 YFSETQ come from the germline V gene. The CDR3 sequence: CASSLALRNSYNEQFF. The CDR3 DNA reads as TGCGCCAGCAGCTTGGCCCTCAGGAATTCCTACAATGAGCAGTTCTTC.

This sequence joins TRBV9 and TRBJ1-6; the D is unclear. V lost 2 bases and J 6 bases, leaving 9 bases between the germline ends. This CDR3 region has 14 residues. Germline CDR1 and CDR2: SGDLS and YYNGEE. DNA of the CDR3: TGTGCCAGCAGCGTCGGAGGCCGTAATTCACCCCTCCACTTT. Translating gives CASSVGGRNSPLHF.

V is TRBV5-1 and J is TRBJ2-1, with D hard to call. Germline CDR1 reads SGHRS; CDR2 reads YFSETQ. V lost 0 bases, J lost 8 bases, and 6 bases lay in between. The length of the CDR3 is 12 residues. The DNA of the CDR3 is TGCGCCAGCAGCTTGGTAACCCATGAGCAGTTCTTC. Encoded protein: CASSLVTHEQFF.

The rearrangement uses TRBV11-2 and TRBJ2-7; TRBD1 might be the D (6 bases). CDR1 SGHAT and CDR2 FQNNGV come from the germline V gene. The CDR3 is 14 residues long. V was clipped by 4 bases and J by 3 bases, with 13 bases between them. The DNA of the CDR3 is TGTGCCAGCAGCTCAGGGGCCGCGATCTACGAGCAGTACTTC. Encoded protein: CASSSGAAIYEQYF.

J is TRBJ1-3 and V is TRBV7-2, with 8 nucleotides matching TRBD1. V trimming: 0 bases; J trimming: 2 bases; junction bases outside the gene matches: 0. The CDR3 has 15 residues. Germline CDR1 is SGHTA and CDR2 is FQGNSA. CDR3 DNA sequence: TGTGCCAGCAGCTTAGCGGGACAGGCTGGAAACACCATATATTTT. It is translated as CASSLAGQAGNTIYF.

The rearrangement uses TRBV5-1 and TRBJ1-6, with 7 nucleotides matching TRBD1. Germline CDR1 reads SGHRS; CDR2 reads YFSETQ. J gave up 7 bases and V 4 bases, and 8 bases lay outside the gene matches. This CDR3 comprises 15 residues. CDR3 bases: TGCGCCAGCAGCCTCGTACAGGGGAGGAATTCACCCCTCCACTTT. It codes for CASSLVQGRNSPLHF.

This chain connects TRBV6-1 to TRBJ2-3, with 7 bases lining up with TRBD2. Germline lookup yields CDR1 MNHNS and CDR2 SASEGT. This CDR3 has 15 amino acids. Unmatched junction bases numbered 8, after V lost 1 base and J lost 7 bases. The CDR3 coding sequence is TGTGCCAGCAGTGAAGGCGGGAGACCCATATATACGCAGTATTTT. Translated: CASSEGGRPIYTQYF.

The gene calls are TRBV28 and TRBJ2-7; D is perhaps TRBD2 (5 bases). Trimming removed 6 bases at V and 7 bases at J, with 13 bases between. CDR3 length: 12 amino acids. The germline V gene has CDR1 MDHEN and CDR2 SYDVKM. The CDR3 nucleotides are TGTGCCAGCAGCCCAGGAGGAGGTGAGCAGTACTTC. This sequence encodes CASSPGGGEQYF.

This sequence joins TRBV9 and TRBJ1-4; no clear D gene. The CDR3 extends over 17 amino acids. The ends were cut back, 4 bases at V and 0 bases at J, with 16 bases in the middle. From germline, CDR1 is SGDLS and CDR2 YYNGEE. The CDR3 DNA is TGTGCCAGCAGCCCAGGCTCCCGAGCTTCAACTAATGAAAAACTGTTTTTT. It encodes CASSPGSRASTNEKLFF.

This chain connects TRBV5-5 to TRBJ2-5; the D gene is possibly TRBD1 (6 bases). Germline loops: CDR1 SGHKS, CDR2 YYEKEE (reference sequence). The CDR3 covers 14 residues. Trimming removed 0 bases from V and 4 bases from J, with 10 bases in between. CDR3 residues: CASSLDGRGETQYF. CDR3 DNA sequence: TGTGCCAGCAGCTTGGACGGCAGGGGAGAGACCCAGTACTTC.

The chain has TRBV9 and TRBJ1-1; tentatively, D is TRBD1 (5 bases). This CDR3 comprises 15 residues. CDR1 and CDR2 from the germline V gene are SGDLS and YYNGEE. V was cut by 0 bases and J by 7 bases, with 16 bases left in between. CDR3 sequence reads: CASSVEAGIGLEAFF. The DNA of the CDR3 is TGTGCCAGCAGCGTAGAAGCAGGGATCGGGCTTGAAGCTTTCTTT.

The chain uses TRBV4-3 and TRBJ2-3, with unresolved D. CDR3 length: 15 residues. Germline-derived CDR1 and CDR2 are LGHNA and YSLEER. V lost 0 bases, J lost 3 bases, and 10 bases lay in between. This CDR3 is CASSQDVDLTDTQYF. CDR3 sequence (DNA): TGCGCCAGCAGCCAAGACGTTGACTTGACAGATACGCAGTATTTT.

The chain links TRBV2 to TRBJ1-1, with 11 nucleotides matching TRBD1. The CDR3 has 11 amino acids. Per germline, CDR1 SNHLY and CDR2 FYNNEI. V lost 5 bases to trimming and J lost 13 bases; unmatched junction nucleotides: 3. CDR3 residues: CASSRDRGGFF. CDR3 DNA: TGTGCCAGCAGTAGGGACAGGGGGGGTTTCTTT. Full variable domain (missing parts from reference TRBV2 and TRBJ1-1): EPEVTQTPSHQVTQMGQEVILRCVPISNHLYFYWYRQILGQKVEFLVSFYNNEISEKSEIFDDQFSVERPDGSNFTLKIRSTKLEDSAMYFCASSRDRGGFFGQGTRLTVV.

J is TRBJ2-2 and V is TRBV5-6; TRBD1 matches 7 bases. Germline CDR1 and CDR2: SGHDT and YYEEEE. This CDR3 is built from 16 residues. The junction had 9 bases not matched to a gene; V was cut back by 4 bases and J by 3 bases. The CDR3 DNA reads as TGTGCCAGCAGCACCACAGGGGCCGGGGACACCGGGGAGCTGTTTTTT. Protein: CASSTTGAGDTGELFF.

This chain uses TRBV5-1 with TRBJ2-1; 10 bases agree with TRBD2. The CDR3 consists of 13 residues. V lost 7 bases and J lost 8; bases outside the gene matches: 6. CDR1 is SGHRS and CDR2 is YFSETQ in the germline V gene. CDR3 DNA: TGCGCCAGCGGAACTAGCGGGGTGTATGAGCAGTTCTTC. Encoded protein: CASGTSGVYEQFF. Using reference TRBV5-1 and TRBJ2-1 for the parts outside the CDR3, the full variable domain is KAGVTQTPRYLIKTRGQQVTLSCSPISGHRSVSWYQQTPGQGLQFLFEYFSETQRNKGNFPGRFSGRQFSNSRSEMNVSTLELGDSALYLCASGTSGVYEQFFGPGTRLTVL.

V gene TRBV5-1 combines with J gene TRBJ2-1; D remains ambiguous. The CDR3 spans 14 residues. Germline V gene sequence: CDR1 SGHRS, CDR2 YFSETQ. Trimming shortened V by 1 base and J by 4 bases, and 9 bases separated the two germline ends. CDR3 region: CASSLMGDYNEQFF. As DNA, the CDR3 is TGCGCCAGCAGCTTGATGGGCGATTACAATGAGCAGTTCTTC.